This is a list of T cell receptor beta chains from one sample in a study of blood T cells in healthy people across ages. One entry per CDR3 protein results from TCRdb running MiXCR on the 5' RACE reads. The data contain about 800,000 distinct CDR3 sequences, approximately 25% of them singletons. These data also featured in a second study, about T cells of mothers and their children.

The sequenced sample was blood. The receptors were sampled from a boy younger than 18 in good health. CDR3s include the opening cysteine and the closing phenylalanine or tryptophan. The D gene is left open where the match is weak. Size is stated for part of the rows, as once, few or many counts, or as a class when the clone is expanded.

len,abundance,d_gene,v_gene,j_gene,CDR3nt,CDR3aa
12,.,.,TRBV29-1,TRBJ2-7,TGCAGCATCGGGACGAACGCCTACGAGCAGTACTTC,CSIGTNAYEQYF
11,.,.,TRBV29-1,TRBJ2-7,TGCAGCGTTGAAGATCCGGTAGAGCAGTACTTC,CSVEDPVEQYF
14,few,.,TRBV7-6,TRBJ2-7,TGTGCCAGCAGCTCGTACCCCGGACTGTACGAGCAGTACTTC,CASSSYPGLYEQYF
12,.,.,TRBV6-2/TRBV6-3,TRBJ2-7,TGTGCCAGCAGTCGGGTTAACTACGAGCAGTACTTC,CASSRVNYEQYF
16,.,.,TRBV3-1,TRBJ2-1,TGTGCCAGCAGCCAAGTACAGGGTCTATCCTACAATGAGCAGTTCTTC,CASSQVQGLSYNEQFF
13,few,.,TRBV29-1,TRBJ1-1,TGCAGCGTTGAAGATCAGTGGAACACTGAAGCTTTCTTT,CSVEDQWNTEAFF
14,many,TRBD1,TRBV11-2,TRBJ2-5,TGTGCCAGCAGCTTAGGAGGGGGCGCAGAGACCCAGTACTTC,CASSLGGGAETQYF
12,few,TRBD2,TRBV28,TRBJ2-1,TGTGCCAGCGGGGGGGGGTCCGGAGAGCAGTTCTTC,CASGGGSGEQFF
14,.,.,TRBV28,TRBJ2-4,TGTGCCAGCAGTTGGGCTCTAGCCAAAAACATTCAGTACTTC,CASSWALAKNIQYF
15,few,TRBD2,TRBV6-2/TRBV6-3,TRBJ2-5,TGTGCCAGCAGTCGTTGGGCGGGAGCGCAAGAGACCCAGTACTTC,CASSRWAGAQETQYF
14,.,.,TRBV9,TRBJ2-7,TGTGCCAGCAGCGAGGCGGCAGAGCACTACGAGCAGTACTTC,CASSEAAEHYEQYF
13,.,TRBD2,TRBV20-1,TRBJ2-2,TGCAGTATAGCGGGGGTGAACACCGGGGAGCTGTTTTTT,CSIAGVNTGELFF
14,.,.,TRBV28,TRBJ2-4,TGTGCCACGACGGATCCACCACCAAAAAACATTCAGTACTTC,CATTDPPPKNIQYF
14,few,.,TRBV29-1,TRBJ1-5,TGCAGCGTTGCAATGGGGCAGGGAGGGCAGCCCCAGCATTTT,CSVAMGQGGQPQHF
15,few,.,TRBV7-8,TRBJ2-7,TGTGCCAGCAGCTCTCCCCCGGCAGGGCGGGGCGAGCAGTACTTC,CASSSPPAGRGEQYF
16,.,TRBD2,TRBV20-1,TRBJ2-3,TGCAGTGCTAGATCCACTAGCGGGGATAGCACAGATACGCAGTATTTT,CSARSTSGDSTDTQYF
15,few,.,TRBV12-3/TRBV12-4,TRBJ2-5,TGTGCCAGCAGCCCCGATGGCAGGGGACAAGAGGCCCAGTACTTC,CASSPDGRGQEAQYF
18,.,TRBD1,TRBV27,TRBJ1-5,TGTGCCAGCAGCCCTGGGACAGGGGGCGCGCAGAGCAATCAGCCCCAGCATTTT,CASSPGTGGAQSNQPQHF
13,few,.,TRBV28,TRBJ2-7,TGTGCCAGCATTGGGCCAAAGGCCTACGAGCAGTACTTC,CASIGPKAYEQYF
15,few,TRBD1,TRBV2,TRBJ2-7,TGTGCCAGCAGTGATGGACAGGGTACGTTCCACGAGCAGTACTTC,CASSDGQGTFHEQYF
12,few,.,TRBV4-1,TRBJ2-1,TGCGCCAGCAGCCTTCCGGCCGATGAGCAGTTCTTC,CASSLPADEQFF
14,.,.,TRBV6-5,TRBJ1-2,TGTGCCAGCAGTCGCCAGGGTGTCAGTCAGGGCTACACCTTC,CASSRQGVSQGYTF
14,few,TRBD2,TRBV18,TRBJ2-7,TGTGCCAGCTCACCACATACTAGCGGGGACGAGCAGTACTTC,CASSPHTSGDEQYF
15,few,.,TRBV9,TRBJ1-2,TGTGCCAGCAGAAACGGTAGGGGCGTTGACTATGGCTACACCTTC,CASRNGRGVDYGYTF
16,.,TRBD2,TRBV11-1,TRBJ2-5,TGTGCCAGCAGCCATCCCGTGACTAGCGGTTCGGAGACCCAGTACTTC,CASSHPVTSGSETQYF
17,.,TRBD1,TRBV7-2,TRBJ1-3,TGTGCCAGCAGCTTTATGACAGGGACCTTCTCTGGAAACACCATATATTTT,CASSFMTGTFSGNTIYF
13,few,.,TRBV6-2/TRBV6-3,TRBJ1-2,TGTGCCAGCAGTTACGACGGACCCGCACCCCGCACCTTC,CASSYDGPAPRTF
16,.,.,TRBV4-3,TRBJ2-7,TGCGCCAGCAGCCAAGTTCCCGGACTGAGCCCCTACGAGCAGTACTTC,CASSQVPGLSPYEQYF
14,many,.,TRBV7-8,TRBJ2-3,TGTGCCAGCAGCTTAGATCCGAGCACAGATACGCAGTATTTT,CASSLDPSTDTQYF
14,.,TRBD1,TRBV20-1,TRBJ2-1,TGCAGTGCTGGGGGGACAGGGGCTAACAATGAGCAGTTCTTC,CSAGGTGANNEQFF
15,few,TRBD2,TRBV12-3/TRBV12-4,TRBJ2-5,TGTGCCAGCAGTGGGACTAGCGGACTTCAAGAGACCCAGTACTTC,CASSGTSGLQETQYF
15,few,TRBD1,TRBV6-6,TRBJ2-5,TGTGCCAGCAGTTATGGGACAGGGGGGCGAGGGACCCAGTACTTC,CASSYGTGGRGTQYF
14,.,TRBD2,TRBV20-1,TRBJ2-3,TGCAGTGCTCACACTAGCGGGAGAAAAGATACGCAGTATTTT,CSAHTSGRKDTQYF
13,.,TRBD1,TRBV7-9,TRBJ1-1,TGTGCCAGCAGCCCTACAGGGGGCCCTGAAGCTTTCTTT,CASSPTGGPEAFF
14,.,.,TRBV29-1,TRBJ2-1,TGCAGCGTTGACGCGGGATACTCCTACAATGAGCAGTTCTTC,CSVDAGYSYNEQFF
13,.,.,TRBV27,TRBJ1-1,TGTGCCAGCAGGCGTATGGTAGACACTGAAGCTTTCTTT,CASRRMVDTEAFF
16,few,.,TRBV6-2/TRBV6-3,TRBJ2-7,TGTGCCAGCAGTTACCTCCTGGATACAGGCTCCTACGAGCAGTACTTC,CASSYLLDTGSYEQYF
13,many,.,TRBV28,TRBJ2-5,TGTGCCGGTCTGGAAGGGTTCGGTGAGACCCAGTACTTC,CAGLEGFGETQYF
13,.,.,TRBV29-1,TRBJ1-2,TGCAGCGATCCCTCAGACAGCTTCTATGGCTACACCTTC,CSDPSDSFYGYTF
16,few,.,TRBV7-8,TRBJ1-4,TGTGCCAGCAGCGTACGGGGAGGGGCTAGGGTTGAAAAACTGTTTTTT,CASSVRGGARVEKLFF
15,.,.,TRBV20-1,TRBJ2-3,TGCAGTGCTAGAGATCGTCAATTTAGCACAGATACGCAGTATTTT,CSARDRQFSTDTQYF
14,.,.,TRBV5-1,TRBJ1-2,TGCGCCAGCAGCACGGATGGGGGCGCCTTTGGCTACACCTTC,CASSTDGGAFGYTF
16,.,.,TRBV4-3,TRBJ2-7,TGCGCCAGCAGCCAAGACCAAGGGCGCGGGACCTACGAGCAGTACTTC,CASSQDQGRGTYEQYF
17,.,TRBD2,TRBV4-2,TRBJ2-3,TGTGCCAGCAGCCAAGATAATAGCGGGGGGGTCACAGATACGCAGTATTTT,CASSQDNSGGVTDTQYF
15,.,.,TRBV29-1,TRBJ2-3,TGCAGCTCTCGGCCGGGACATGGGATCACAGATACGCAGTATTTT,CSSRPGHGITDTQYF
17,few,.,TRBV6-1,TRBJ1-4,TGTGCCAGCAGCGGGGCAGGGAGAGGGCCAACTAATGAAAAACTGTTTTTT,CASSGAGRGPTNEKLFF
13,once,.,TRBV7-6,TRBJ2-7,TGTGCCAGCAGCTCCCTGGGGGGCGGCGAGCAGTACTTC,CASSSLGGGEQYF
14,few,.,TRBV6-6,TRBJ1-1,TGTGCCAGCAGTCTGGTTCTCGGAGAGGTTGAAGCTTTCTTT,CASSLVLGEVEAFF
17,.,.,TRBV27,TRBJ2-1,TGTGCCAGCAGACCACCTAGGGCGGAGGGGACGGACAATGAGCAGTTCTTC,CASRPPRAEGTDNEQFF
15,.,TRBD2,TRBV7-2,TRBJ2-7,TGTGCCAGCAGCTTTCTCGGGAGGGCTCAAGGCGAGCAGTACTTC,CASSFLGRAQGEQYF
15,few,.,TRBV9,TRBJ2-3,TGTGCCAGCAGCTCCCTTTCGGGCGGCACAGATACGCAGTATTTT,CASSSLSGGTDTQYF
14,.,.,TRBV15,TRBJ2-4,TGTGCCACCAGCAGTTTTAGTCCTGAAAACATTCAGTACTTC,CATSSFSPENIQYF
15,.,TRBD1,TRBV2,TRBJ2-2,TGTGCCAGCGGGGGACAGGGTGGCGACACCGGGGAGCTGTTTTTT,CASGGQGGDTGELFF
14,many,.,TRBV7-2,TRBJ2-4,TGTGCCAGCAGCTTAGGATCTGGAGCGGGCCGTCTGTACTTC,CASSLGSGAGRLYF
15,.,TRBD2,TRBV2,TRBJ2-7,TGTGCCAGCAGGCCTAGCGGCGTACTCTGGGGCGAGCAGTACTTC,CASRPSGVLWGEQYF
13,.,.,TRBV7-9,TRBJ1-2,TGTGCCAGCACCTCGGGGGTTAACTATGGCTACACCTTC,CASTSGVNYGYTF
14,.,TRBD1,TRBV6-1,TRBJ2-3,TGTGCCAGCAGCGGGACAGGGTTTGATGATACGCAGTATTTT,CASSGTGFDDTQYF
14,few,.,TRBV18,TRBJ2-1,TGTGCCAGCTCACCGTCGTCCAACTTCGGTGAGCAGTTCTTC,CASSPSSNFGEQFF